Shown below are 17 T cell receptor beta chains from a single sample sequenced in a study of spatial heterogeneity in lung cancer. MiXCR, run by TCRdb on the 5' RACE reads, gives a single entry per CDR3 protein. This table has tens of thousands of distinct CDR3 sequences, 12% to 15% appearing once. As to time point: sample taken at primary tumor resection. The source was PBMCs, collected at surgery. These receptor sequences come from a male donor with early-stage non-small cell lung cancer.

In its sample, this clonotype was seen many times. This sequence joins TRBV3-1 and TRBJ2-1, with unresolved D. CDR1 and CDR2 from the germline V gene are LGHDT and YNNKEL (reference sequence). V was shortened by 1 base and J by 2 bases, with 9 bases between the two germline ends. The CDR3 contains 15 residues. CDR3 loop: CASSQGRNTYNEQFF. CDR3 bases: TGTGCCAGCAGCCAAGGACGGAACACCTACAATGAGCAGTTCTTC.

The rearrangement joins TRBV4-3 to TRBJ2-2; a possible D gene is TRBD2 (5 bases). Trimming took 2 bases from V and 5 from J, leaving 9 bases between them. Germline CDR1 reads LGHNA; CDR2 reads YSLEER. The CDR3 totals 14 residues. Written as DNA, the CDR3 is TGCGCCAGCAGCCAACGGACTCAGACCGGGGAGCTGTTTTTT. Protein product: CASSQRTQTGELFF.

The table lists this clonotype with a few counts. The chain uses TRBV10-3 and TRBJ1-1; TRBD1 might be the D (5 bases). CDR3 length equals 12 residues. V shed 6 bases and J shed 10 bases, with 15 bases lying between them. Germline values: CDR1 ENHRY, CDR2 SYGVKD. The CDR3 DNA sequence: TGTGCCATCAGGGGGCCTTCCCATGGAGCTTTCTTT. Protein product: CAIRGPSHGAFF.

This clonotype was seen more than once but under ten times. CDR3 in amino acids: CSAPSGGGTDTQYF. CDR3 DNA sequence: TGCAGTGCTCCTAGCGGGGGAGGCACAGATACGCAGTATTTT. This chain links TRBV20-1 with TRBJ2-3; TRBD2 aligns across 10 bases. The CDR3 loop spans 14 amino acids. The V and J ends lost 5 bases and 1 base, in that order; junction bases with no gene match: 3. Germline V gene data show CDR1 as DFQATT and CDR2 as SNEGSKA (reference sequence).

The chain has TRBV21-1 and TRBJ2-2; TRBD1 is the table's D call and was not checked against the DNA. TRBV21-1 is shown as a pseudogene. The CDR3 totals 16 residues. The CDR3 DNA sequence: TGTGCCAGCTCCCCCCCATGCAGGGCGAACACCGGGGAGCTGTTTTTT. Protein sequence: CASSPPCRANTGELFF.

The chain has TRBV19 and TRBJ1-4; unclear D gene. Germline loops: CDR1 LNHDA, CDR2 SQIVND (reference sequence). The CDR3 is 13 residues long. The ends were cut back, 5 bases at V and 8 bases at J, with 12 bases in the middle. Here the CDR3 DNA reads TGTGCCAGTAGTCACGCCCAGGTCGAAAAACTGTTTTTT. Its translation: CASSHAQVEKLFF.

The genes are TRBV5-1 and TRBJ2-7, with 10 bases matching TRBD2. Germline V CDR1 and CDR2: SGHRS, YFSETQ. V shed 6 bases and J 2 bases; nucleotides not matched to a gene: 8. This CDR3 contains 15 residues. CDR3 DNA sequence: TGCGCCAGCAAGGGAACTAGCGGGGTCACCTACGAGCAGTACTTC. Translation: CASKGTSGVTYEQYF.

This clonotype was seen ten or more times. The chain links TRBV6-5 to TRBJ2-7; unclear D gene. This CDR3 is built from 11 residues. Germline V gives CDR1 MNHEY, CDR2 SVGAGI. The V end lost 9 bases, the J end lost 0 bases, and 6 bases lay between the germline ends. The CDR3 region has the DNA TGTGCCAGTCGGAGCTCCTACGAGCAGTACTTC. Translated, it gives CASRSSYEQYF.

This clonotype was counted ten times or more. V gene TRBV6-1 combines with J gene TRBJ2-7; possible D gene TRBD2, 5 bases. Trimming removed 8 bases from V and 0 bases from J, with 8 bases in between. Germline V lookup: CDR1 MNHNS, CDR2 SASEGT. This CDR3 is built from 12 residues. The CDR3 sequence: CASGESSYEQYF. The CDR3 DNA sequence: TGTGCCAGCGGGGAGAGCTCCTACGAGCAGTACTTC.

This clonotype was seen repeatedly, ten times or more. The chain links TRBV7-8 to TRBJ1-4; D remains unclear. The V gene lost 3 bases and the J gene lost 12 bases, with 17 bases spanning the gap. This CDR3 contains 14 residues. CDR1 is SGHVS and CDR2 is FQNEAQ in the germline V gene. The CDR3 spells CASSLAPTASELFF. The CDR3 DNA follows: TGTGCCAGCAGCTTGGCCCCGACCGCCTCGGAACTGTTTTTT.

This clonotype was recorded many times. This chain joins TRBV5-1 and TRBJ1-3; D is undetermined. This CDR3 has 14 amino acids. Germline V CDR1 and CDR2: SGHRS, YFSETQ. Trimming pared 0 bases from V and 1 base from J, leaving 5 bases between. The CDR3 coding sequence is TGCGCCAGCAGCTTGGAGGGTTCTGGAAACACCATATATTTT. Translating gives CASSLEGSGNTIYF.

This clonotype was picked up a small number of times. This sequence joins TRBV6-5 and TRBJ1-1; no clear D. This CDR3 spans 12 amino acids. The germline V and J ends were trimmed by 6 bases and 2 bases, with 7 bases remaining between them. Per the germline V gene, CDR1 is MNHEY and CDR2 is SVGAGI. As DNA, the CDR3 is TGTGCCAGCAGGGACCTTAACACTGAAGCTTTCTTT. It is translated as CASRDLNTEAFF.

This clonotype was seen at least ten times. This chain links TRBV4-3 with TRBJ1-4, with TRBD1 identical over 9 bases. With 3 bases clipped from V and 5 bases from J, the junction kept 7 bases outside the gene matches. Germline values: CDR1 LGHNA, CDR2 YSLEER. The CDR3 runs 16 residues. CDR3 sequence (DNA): TGCGCCAGCAGCCACGCCCGACAGGGGGGAAATGAAAAACTGTTTTTT. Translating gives CASSHARQGGNEKLFF.

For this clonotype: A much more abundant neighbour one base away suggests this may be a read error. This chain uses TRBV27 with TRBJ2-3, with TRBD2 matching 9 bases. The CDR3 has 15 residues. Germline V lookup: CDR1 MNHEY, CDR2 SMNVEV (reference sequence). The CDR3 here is CASGVAGDYADTRYF. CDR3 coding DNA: TGTGCCAGCGGAGTAGCGGGAGATTATGCAGATACGCGGTATTTT.

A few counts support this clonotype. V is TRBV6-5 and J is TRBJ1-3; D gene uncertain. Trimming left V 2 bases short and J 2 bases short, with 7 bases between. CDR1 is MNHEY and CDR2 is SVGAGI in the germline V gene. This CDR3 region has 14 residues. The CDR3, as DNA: TGTGCCAGCAGTTACGAGGCTGCTGGAAACACCATATATTTT. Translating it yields CASSYEAAGNTIYF.

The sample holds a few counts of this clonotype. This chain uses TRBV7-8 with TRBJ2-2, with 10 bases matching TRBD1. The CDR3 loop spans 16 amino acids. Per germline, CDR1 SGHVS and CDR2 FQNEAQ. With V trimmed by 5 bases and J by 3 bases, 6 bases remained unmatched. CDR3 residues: CASSKTGGADTGELFF. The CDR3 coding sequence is TGTGCCAGCAGCAAGACAGGGGGCGCGGACACCGGGGAGCTGTTTTTT.

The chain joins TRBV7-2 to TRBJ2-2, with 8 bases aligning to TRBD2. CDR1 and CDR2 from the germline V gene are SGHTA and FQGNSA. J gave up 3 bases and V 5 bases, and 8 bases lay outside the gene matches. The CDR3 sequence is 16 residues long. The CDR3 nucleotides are TGTGCCAGCAGCCCCCTGGCGGGAGGATACACCGGGGAGCTGTTTTTT. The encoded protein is CASSPLAGGYTGELFF.